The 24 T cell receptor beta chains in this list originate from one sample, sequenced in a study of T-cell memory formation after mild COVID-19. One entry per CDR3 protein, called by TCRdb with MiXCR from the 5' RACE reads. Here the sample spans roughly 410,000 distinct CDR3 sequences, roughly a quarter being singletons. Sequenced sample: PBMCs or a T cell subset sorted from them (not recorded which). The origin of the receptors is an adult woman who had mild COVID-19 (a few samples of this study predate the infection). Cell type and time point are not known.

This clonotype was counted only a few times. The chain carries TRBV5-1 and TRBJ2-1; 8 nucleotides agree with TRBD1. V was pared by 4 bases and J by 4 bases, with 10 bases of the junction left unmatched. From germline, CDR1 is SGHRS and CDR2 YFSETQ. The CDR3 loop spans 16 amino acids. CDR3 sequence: CASSPSGTGNYNEQFF. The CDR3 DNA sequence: TGCGCCAGCAGCCCGTCCGGGACAGGCAATTACAATGAGCAGTTCTTC.

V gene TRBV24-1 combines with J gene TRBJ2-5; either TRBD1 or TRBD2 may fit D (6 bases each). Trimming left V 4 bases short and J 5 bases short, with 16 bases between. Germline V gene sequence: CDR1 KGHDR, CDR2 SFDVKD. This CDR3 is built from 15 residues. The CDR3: CATSDPTSRGETQYF. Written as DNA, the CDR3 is TGTGCCACCAGTGACCCGACTAGTAGGGGGGAGACCCAGTACTTC.

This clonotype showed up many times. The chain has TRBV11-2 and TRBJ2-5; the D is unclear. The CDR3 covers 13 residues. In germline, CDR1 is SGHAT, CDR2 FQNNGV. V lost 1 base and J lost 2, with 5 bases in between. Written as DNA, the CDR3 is TGTGCCAGCAGCTTAGGAGAACAAGAGACCCAGTACTTC. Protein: CASSLGEQETQYF.

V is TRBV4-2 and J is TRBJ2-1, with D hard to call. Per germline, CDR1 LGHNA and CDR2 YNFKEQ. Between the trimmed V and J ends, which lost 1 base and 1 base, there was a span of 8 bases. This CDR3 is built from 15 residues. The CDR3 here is CASSQGTVSYNEQFF. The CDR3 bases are TGTGCCAGCAGCCAAGGTACTGTTTCCTACAATGAGCAGTTCTTC.

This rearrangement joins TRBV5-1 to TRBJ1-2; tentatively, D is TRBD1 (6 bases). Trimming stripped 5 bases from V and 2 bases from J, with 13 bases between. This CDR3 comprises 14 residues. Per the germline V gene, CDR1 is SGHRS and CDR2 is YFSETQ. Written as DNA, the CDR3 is TGCGCCAGCAGTGTTGGGGGGCCGAACTATGGCTACACCTTC. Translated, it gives CASSVGGPNYGYTF. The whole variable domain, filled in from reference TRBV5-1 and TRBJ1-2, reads KAGVTQTPRYLIKTRGQQVTLSCSPISGHRSVSWYQQTPGQGLQFLFEYFSETQRNKGNFPGRFSGRQFSNSRSEMNVSTLELGDSALYLCASSVGGPNYGYTFGSGTRLTVV.

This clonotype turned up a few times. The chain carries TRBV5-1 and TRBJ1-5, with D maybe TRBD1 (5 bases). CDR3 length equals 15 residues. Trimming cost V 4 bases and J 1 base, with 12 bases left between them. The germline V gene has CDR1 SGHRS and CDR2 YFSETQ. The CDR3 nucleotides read TGCGCCAGCAGCCCTGGAGGGGTCAGCAATCAGCCCCAGCATTTT. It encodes CASSPGGVSNQPQHF.

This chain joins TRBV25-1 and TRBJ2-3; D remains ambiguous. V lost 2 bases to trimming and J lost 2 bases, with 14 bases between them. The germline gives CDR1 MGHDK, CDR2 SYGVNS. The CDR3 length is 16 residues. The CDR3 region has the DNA TGTGCCAGCAGTGAAACAGAGGATTGGTACACAGATACGCAGTATTTT. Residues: CASSETEDWYTDTQYF.

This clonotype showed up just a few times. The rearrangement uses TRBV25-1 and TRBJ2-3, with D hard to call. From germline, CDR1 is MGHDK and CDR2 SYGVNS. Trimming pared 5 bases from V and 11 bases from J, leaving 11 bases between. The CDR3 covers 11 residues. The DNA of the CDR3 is TGTGCCAGCAGTCCCTCGAGGCGGCAGTATTTT. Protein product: CASSPSRRQYF.

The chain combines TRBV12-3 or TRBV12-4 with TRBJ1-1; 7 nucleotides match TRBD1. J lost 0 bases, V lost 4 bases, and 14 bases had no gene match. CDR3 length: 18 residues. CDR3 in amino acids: CASSYQDYRGALNTEAFF. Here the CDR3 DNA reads TGTGCCAGCAGTTACCAAGATTACAGGGGTGCCCTGAACACTGAAGCTTTCTTT.

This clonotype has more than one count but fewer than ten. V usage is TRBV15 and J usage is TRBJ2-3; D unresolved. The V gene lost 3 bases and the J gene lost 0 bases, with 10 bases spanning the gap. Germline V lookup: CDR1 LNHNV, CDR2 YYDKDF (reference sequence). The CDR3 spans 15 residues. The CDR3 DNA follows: TGTGCCACCAGCAGCTCGTCAGCGAGCACAGATACGCAGTATTTT. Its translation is CATSSSSASTDTQYF.

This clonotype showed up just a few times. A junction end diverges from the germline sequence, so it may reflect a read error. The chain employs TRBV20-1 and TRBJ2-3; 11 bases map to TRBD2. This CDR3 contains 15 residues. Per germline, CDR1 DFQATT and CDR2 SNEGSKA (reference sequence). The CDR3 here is CSARGLAGGLDTQYF. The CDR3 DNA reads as TGCAGCGCTAGGGGGTTAGCGGGAGGGCTGGATACGCAGTATTTT.

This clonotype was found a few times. In DNA, the CDR3 is TGTGCCAGCAGTGGGGTTGGGTACCTTACGGGGGAGCTGTTTTTT. It encodes CASSGVGYLTGELFF. The chain links TRBV2 to TRBJ2-2; no clear D gene. Germline assignment: CDR1 SNHLY and CDR2 FYNNEI. The CDR3 runs 15 residues. With 4 bases removed from V and 8 bases from J, the gap between germline ends came to 17 bases.

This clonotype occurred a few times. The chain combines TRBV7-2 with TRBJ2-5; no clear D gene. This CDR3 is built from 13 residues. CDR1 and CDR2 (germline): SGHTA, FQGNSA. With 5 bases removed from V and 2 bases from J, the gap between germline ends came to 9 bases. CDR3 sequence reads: CASSPGPQETQYF. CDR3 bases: TGTGCCAGCAGCCCCGGACCACAAGAGACCCAGTACTTC.

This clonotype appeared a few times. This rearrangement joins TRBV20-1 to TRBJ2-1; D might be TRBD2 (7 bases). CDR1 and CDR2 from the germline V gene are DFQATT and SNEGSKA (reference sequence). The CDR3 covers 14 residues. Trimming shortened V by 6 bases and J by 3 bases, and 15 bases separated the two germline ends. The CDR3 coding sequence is TGCAGTGCCCCCGGGGGGCGGGGCTACAATGAGCAGTTCTTC. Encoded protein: CSAPGGRGYNEQFF.

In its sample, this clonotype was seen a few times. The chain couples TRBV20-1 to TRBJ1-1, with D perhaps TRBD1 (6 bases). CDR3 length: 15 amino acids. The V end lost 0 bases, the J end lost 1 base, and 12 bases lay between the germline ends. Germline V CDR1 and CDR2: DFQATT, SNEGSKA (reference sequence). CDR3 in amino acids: CSARDGFRGNTEAFF. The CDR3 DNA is TGCAGTGCTAGAGATGGATTCAGGGGGAACACTGAAGCTTTCTTT.

Here the CDR3 reads CASSHFGTGYYEQYF. The CDR3 nucleotides read TGCGCCAGCAGCCATTTCGGGACAGGGTACTACGAGCAGTACTTC. V is TRBV4-1 and J is TRBJ2-7, with 9 bases aligning to TRBD1. Trimming took 3 bases from V and 3 from J; bases not matched to a gene: 6. In germline, CDR1 is MGHRA, CDR2 YSYEKL. There are 15 residues in the CDR3.

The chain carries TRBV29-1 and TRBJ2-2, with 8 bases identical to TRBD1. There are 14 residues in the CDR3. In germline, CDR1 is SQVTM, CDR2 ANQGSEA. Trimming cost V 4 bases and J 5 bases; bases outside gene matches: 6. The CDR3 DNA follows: TGCAGCGTTGGGACAGGGTCACGAACCGGGGAGCTGTTTTTT. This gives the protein CSVGTGSRTGELFF.

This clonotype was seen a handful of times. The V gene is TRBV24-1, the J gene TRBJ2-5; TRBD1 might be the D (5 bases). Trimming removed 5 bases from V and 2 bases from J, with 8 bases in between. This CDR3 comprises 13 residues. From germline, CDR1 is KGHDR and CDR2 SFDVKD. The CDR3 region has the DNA TGTGCCACCAGTGTAGACAGACAAGAGACCCAGTACTTC. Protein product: CATSVDRQETQYF.

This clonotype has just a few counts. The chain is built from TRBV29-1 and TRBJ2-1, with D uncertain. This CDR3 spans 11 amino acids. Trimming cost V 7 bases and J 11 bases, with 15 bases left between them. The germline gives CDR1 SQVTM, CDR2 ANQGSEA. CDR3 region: CSASSGRQQFF. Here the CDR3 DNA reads TGCAGCGCCTCTTCCGGCCGTCAGCAGTTCTTC.

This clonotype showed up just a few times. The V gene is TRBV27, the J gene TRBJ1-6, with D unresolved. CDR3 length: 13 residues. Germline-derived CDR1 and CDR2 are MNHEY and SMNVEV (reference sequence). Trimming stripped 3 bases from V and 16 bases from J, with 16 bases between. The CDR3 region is CASSFLPQDFLHF. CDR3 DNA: TGTGCCAGCAGTTTTCTACCGCAGGACTTTCTCCACTTT.

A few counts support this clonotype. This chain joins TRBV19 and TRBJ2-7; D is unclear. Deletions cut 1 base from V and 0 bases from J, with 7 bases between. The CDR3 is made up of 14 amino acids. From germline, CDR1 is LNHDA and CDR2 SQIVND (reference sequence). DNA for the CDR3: TGTGCCAGTAGTATAGTGGCACACTCCTACGAGCAGTACTTC. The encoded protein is CASSIVAHSYEQYF.

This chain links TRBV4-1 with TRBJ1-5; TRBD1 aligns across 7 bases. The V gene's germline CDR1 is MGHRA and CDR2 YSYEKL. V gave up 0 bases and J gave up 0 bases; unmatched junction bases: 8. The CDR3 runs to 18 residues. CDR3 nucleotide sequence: TGCGCCAGCAGCCAAGATGCGGGACAGTCAAATAGCAATCAGCCCCAGCATTTT. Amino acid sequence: CASSQDAGQSNSNQPQHF.

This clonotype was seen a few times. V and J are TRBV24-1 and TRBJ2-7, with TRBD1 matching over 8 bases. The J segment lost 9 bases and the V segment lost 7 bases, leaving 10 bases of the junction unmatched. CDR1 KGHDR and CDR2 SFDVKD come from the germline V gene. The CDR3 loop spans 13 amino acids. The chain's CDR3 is CATSSDRGPTQYF. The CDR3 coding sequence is TGTGCCACCAGCTCCGACAGGGGACCTACGCAGTACTTC.

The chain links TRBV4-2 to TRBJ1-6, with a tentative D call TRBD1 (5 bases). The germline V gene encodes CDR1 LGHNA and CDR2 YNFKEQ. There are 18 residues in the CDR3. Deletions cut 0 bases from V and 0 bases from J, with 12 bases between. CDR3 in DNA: TGTGCCAGCAGCCAAGAAGTCCGGGGACTCTCCTATAATTCACCCCTCCACTTT. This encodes CASSQEVRGLSYNSPLHF.